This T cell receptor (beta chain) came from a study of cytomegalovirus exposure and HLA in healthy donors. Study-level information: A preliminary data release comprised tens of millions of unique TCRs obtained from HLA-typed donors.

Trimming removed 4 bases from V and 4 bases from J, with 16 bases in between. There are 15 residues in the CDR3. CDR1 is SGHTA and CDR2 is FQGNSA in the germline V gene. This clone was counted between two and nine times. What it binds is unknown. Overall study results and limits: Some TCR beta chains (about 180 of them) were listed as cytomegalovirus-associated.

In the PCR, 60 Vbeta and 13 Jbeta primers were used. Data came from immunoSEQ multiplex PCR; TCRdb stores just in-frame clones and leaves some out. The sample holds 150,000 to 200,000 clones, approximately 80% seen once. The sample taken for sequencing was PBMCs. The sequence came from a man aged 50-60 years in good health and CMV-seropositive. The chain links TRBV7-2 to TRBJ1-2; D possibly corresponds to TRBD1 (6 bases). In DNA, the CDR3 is TGTGCCAGCAGCTCCCGACAGGCCCCCGGCTATGGCTACACCTTC. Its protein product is CASSSRQAPGYGYTF.